The 15 T cell receptor beta chains reported below all come from one sample, sequenced in a study of cytomegalovirus exposure and HLA in healthy donors. The study ran its PCR with 60 Vbeta and 13 Jbeta primers. The assay was immunoSEQ multiplex PCR, and TCRdb's table has in-frame clones only and misses some. The sample includes 34,000 or so clones. The specimen sequenced was PBMCs. The receptors derive from a female donor in good health and CMV-seronegative.

The genes are TRBV2 and TRBJ1-2; weak D call: TRBD1 (5 bases). The CDR3 runs 15 residues. V was clipped by 4 bases and J by 4 bases, with 16 bases between them. Germline V gene lookup returns CDR1 SNHLY and CDR2 FYNNEI. The CDR3 coding sequence is TGTGCCAGCAGTGGCACGGCCGCTGGGGCCTATGGCTACACCTTC. The encoded protein is CASSGTAAGAYGYTF.

This chain links TRBV7-2 with TRBJ1-4, with 8 bases aligning to TRBD1. V lost 6 bases to trimming and J lost 8 bases; unmatched junction nucleotides: 8. CDR3 length: 14 amino acids. CDR1 is SGHTA and CDR2 is FQGNSA in the germline V gene. The DNA for the CDR3 is TGTGCCAGCAGACCAGGGGGCTGGGGGGAAAAACTGTTTTTT. Amino acid sequence: CASRPGGWGEKLFF.

The genes are TRBV9 and TRBJ2-7; 8 nucleotides match TRBD1. The V and J ends lost 3 bases and 6 bases, in that order; junction bases with no gene match: 8. The CDR3 totals 14 residues. CDR1 is SGDLS and CDR2 is YYNGEE in the germline V gene. In DNA form, the CDR3 reads TGTGCCAGCAGCGGTAGGACAGGGAAGGGCGAGCAGTACTTC. Protein sequence: CASSGRTGKGEQYF.

The chain couples TRBV5-4 to TRBJ2-7; D unclear. Germline CDR1 SGHNT, CDR2 YYREEE (reference sequence). The length of the CDR3 is 14 residues. V lost 1 base to trimming and J lost 5 bases, with 13 bases between them. CDR3 nucleotides: TGTGCCAGCAGCTTGATTAGTAATGCCAACGAGCAGTACTTC. Protein sequence: CASSLISNANEQYF.

The chain is built from TRBV6-5 and TRBJ1-6, with unresolved D. Germline values: CDR1 MNHEY, CDR2 SVGAGI. Trimming shortened V by 6 bases and J by 8 bases, and 17 bases separated the two germline ends. The CDR3 length is 15 residues. This CDR3 is CASSRTGRRDSPLHF. The CDR3 DNA sequence: TGTGCCAGCAGCCGTACGGGCAGGAGGGATTCACCCCTCCACTTT.

The J gene is TRBJ1-1, the V gene TRBV7-3; 9 nucleotides agree with TRBD1. The V gene's germline CDR1 is SGHTA and CDR2 FQGTGA. V was clipped by 5 bases and J by 5 bases; unmatched bases: 6. This CDR3 is 14 amino acids long. For the CDR3, the DNA is TGTGCCAGCAGCCGGGGACAGGGTCGAACTGAAGCTTTCTTT. It translates to CASSRGQGRTEAFF.

The chain is built from TRBV7-3 and TRBJ2-5; 9 bases line up with TRBD2. Germline loops: CDR1 SGHTA, CDR2 FQGTGA. This CDR3 has 15 residues. J gave up 4 bases and V 4 bases, and 7 bases lay outside the gene matches. DNA of the CDR3: TGTGCCAGCAGCTGGGGCGGGGGGGCAGGAGAGACCCAGTACTTC. It yields the protein CASSWGGGAGETQYF.

The rearrangement uses TRBV28 and TRBJ2-7; D is perhaps TRBD2 (6 bases). This CDR3 has 14 residues. Between the trimmed V and J ends, which lost 9 bases and 3 bases, there was a span of 18 bases. Germline CDR1 reads MDHEN; CDR2 reads SYDVKM. The CDR3 DNA reads TGTGCCAGTGGAGGACGCGGGGTGGTCTACGAGCAGTACTTC. Residues: CASGGRGVVYEQYF.

V gene TRBV29-1 combines with J gene TRBJ2-7; 9 bases fit TRBD1. V was pared by 6 bases and J by 3 bases, with 6 bases of the junction left unmatched. The CDR3 spans 13 residues. Germline V gene data show CDR1 as SQVTM and CDR2 as ANQGSEA. The CDR3 DNA sequence: TGCAGCGTCTGTACGGGACAGGGCTACGAGCAGTACTTC. It is translated as CSVCTGQGYEQYF.

The chain's CDR3 is CASSVGHPALLMNTEAFF. CDR3 in DNA: TGCGCCAGCAGCGTGGGCCACCCGGCACTACTCATGAACACTGAAGCTTTCTTT. The chain links TRBV5-1 to TRBJ1-1; the D is unclear. CDR1 SGHRS and CDR2 YFSETQ come from the germline V gene. The CDR3 has 18 residues. V was pared by 4 bases and J by 0 bases, with 22 bases between.

J is TRBJ1-4 and V is TRBV6-1; 7 nucleotides agree with TRBD1. Germline CDR1 MNHNS, CDR2 SASEGT. Trimming took 1 base from V and 7 from J; bases not matched to a gene: 6. This CDR3 has 15 amino acids. CDR3 sequence reads: CASSEGQGQTEKLFF. CDR3 DNA: TGTGCCAGCAGTGAAGGCCAGGGACAGACTGAAAAACTGTTTTTT.

V and J are TRBV6-5 and TRBJ1-1; TRBD1 matches 7 bases. The germline gives CDR1 MNHEY, CDR2 SVGAGI. The CDR3 loop spans 13 amino acids. J lost 1 base, V lost 6 bases, and 2 bases had no gene match. CDR3 coding DNA: TGTGCCAGCAGGGGACAGCCGAACACTGAAGCTTTCTTT. Translation: CASRGQPNTEAFF.

Notes on this clone: One end of the junction does not line up with germline, which may come from a read error. The chain recombines TRBV6-1 with TRBJ1-6; the D is unclear. This CDR3 spans 8 amino acids. Germline values: CDR1 MNHNS, CDR2 SASEGT. The CDR3 loop reads CAGSFVNF. In nucleotides, the CDR3 is TGTGCCGGCTCCTTTGTAAACTTT.

The rearrangement joins TRBV6-5 to TRBJ2-3; D ambiguous. The CDR3 has 13 residues. Trimming left V 5 bases short and J 0 bases short, with 6 bases between. The germline gives CDR1 MNHEY, CDR2 SVGAGI. CDR3 in DNA: TGTGCCAGCAGTGCTGCGAGCACAGATACGCAGTATTTT. The encoded protein is CASSAASTDTQYF.

This chain connects TRBV5-6 to TRBJ2-1; 11 bases line up with TRBD2. The CDR3 loop spans 16 amino acids. V shed 3 bases, J shed 2 bases, and the junction held 4 bases outside the gene matches. Germline V lookup: CDR1 SGHDT, CDR2 YYEEEE. CDR3 in amino acids: CASSSVSGGAYNEQFF. CDR3 nucleotides: TGTGCCAGCAGCTCCGTTAGCGGGGGGGCCTACAATGAGCAGTTCTTC.